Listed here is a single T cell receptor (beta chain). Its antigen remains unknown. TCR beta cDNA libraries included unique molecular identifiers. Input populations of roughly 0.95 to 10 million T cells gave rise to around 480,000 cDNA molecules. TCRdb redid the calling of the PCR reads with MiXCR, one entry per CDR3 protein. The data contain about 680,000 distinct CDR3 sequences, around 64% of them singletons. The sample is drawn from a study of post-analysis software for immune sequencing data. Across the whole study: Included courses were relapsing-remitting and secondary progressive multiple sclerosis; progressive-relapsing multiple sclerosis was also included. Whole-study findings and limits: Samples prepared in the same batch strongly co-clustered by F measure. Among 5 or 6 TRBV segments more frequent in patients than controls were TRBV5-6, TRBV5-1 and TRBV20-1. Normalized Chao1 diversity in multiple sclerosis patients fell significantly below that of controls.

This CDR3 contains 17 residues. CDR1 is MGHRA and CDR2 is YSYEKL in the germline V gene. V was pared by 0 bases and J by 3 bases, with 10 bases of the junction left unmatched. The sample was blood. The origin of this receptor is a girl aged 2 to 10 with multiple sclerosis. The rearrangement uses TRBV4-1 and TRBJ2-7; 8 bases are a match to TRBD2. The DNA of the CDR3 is TGCGCCAGCAGCCAAGAGCGTAGCGGGGCTTTCGGCTACGAGCAGTACTTC. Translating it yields CASSQERSGAFGYEQYF.